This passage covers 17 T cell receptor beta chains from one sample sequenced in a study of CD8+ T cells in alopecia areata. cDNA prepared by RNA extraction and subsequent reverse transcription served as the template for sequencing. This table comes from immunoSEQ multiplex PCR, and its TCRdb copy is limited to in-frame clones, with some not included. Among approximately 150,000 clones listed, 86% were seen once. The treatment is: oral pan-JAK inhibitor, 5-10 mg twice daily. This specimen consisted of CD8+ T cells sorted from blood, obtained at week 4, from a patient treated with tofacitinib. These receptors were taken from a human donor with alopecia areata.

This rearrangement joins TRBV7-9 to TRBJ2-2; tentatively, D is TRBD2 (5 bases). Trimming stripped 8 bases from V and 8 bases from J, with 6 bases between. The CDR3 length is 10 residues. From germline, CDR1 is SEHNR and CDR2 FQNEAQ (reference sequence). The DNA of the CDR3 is TGTGCCAGCCGAGGGGGGGAGCTGTTTTTT. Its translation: CASRGGELFF.

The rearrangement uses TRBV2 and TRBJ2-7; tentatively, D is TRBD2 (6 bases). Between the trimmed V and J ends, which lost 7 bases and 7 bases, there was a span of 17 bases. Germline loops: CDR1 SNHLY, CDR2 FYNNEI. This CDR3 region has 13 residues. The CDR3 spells CASMRGMSGEQYF. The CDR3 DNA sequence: TGTGCCAGCATGCGCGGGATGTCGGGGGAGCAGTACTTC.

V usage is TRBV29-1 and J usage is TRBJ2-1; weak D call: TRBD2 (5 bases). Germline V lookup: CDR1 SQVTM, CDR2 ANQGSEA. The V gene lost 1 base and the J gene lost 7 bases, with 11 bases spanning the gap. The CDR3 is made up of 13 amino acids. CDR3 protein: CSVEVGLGNEQFF. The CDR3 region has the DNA TGCAGCGTTGAAGTTGGACTTGGTAATGAGCAGTTCTTC.

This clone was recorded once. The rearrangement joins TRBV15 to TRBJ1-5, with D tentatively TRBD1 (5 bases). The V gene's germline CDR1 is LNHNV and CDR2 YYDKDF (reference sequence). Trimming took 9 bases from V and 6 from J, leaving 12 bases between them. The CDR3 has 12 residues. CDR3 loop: CATGVGFQPQHF. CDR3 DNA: TGTGCCACGGGGGTAGGGTTTCAGCCCCAGCATTTT.

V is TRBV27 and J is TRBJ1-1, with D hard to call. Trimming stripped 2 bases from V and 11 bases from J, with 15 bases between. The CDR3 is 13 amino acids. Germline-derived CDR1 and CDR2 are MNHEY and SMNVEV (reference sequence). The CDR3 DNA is TGTGCCAGCAGTTTAGGTGCTGGGTTTCGGGCTTTCTTT. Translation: CASSLGAGFRAFF.

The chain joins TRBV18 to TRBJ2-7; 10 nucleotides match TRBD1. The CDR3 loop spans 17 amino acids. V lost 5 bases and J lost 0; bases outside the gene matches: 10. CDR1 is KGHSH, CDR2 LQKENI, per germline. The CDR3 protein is CASSTSTRDRGSYEQYF. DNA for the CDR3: TGTGCCAGCTCAACATCTACCCGGGACAGGGGCTCCTACGAGCAGTACTTC.

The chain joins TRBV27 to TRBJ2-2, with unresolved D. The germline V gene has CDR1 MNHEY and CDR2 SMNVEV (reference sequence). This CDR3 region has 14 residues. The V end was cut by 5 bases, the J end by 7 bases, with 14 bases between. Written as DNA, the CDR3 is TGTGCCAGCAGTCTCCTCTCGATGGGCGGGGAGCTGTTTTTT. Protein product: CASSLLSMGGELFF.

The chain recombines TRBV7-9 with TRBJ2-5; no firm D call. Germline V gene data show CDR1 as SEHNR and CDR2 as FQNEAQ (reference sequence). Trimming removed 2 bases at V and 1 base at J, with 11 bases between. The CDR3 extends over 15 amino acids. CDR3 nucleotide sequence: TGTGCCAGCAGCTTAAGAGGCCAGGCCCAAGAGACCCAGTACTTC. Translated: CASSLRGQAQETQYF.

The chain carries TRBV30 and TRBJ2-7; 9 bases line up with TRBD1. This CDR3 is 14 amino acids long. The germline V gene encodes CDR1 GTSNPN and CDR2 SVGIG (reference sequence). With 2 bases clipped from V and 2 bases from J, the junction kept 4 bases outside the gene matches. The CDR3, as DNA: TGTGCCTGGAGTACGGGACAGGGTACCTACGAGCAGTACTTC. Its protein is CAWSTGQGTYEQYF.

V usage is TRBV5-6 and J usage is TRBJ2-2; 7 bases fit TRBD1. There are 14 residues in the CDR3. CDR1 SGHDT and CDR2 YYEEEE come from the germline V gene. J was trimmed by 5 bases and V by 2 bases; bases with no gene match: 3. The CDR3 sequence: CASSFGTDTGELFF. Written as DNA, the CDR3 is TGTGCCAGCAGCTTCGGGACAGATACCGGGGAGCTGTTTTTT.

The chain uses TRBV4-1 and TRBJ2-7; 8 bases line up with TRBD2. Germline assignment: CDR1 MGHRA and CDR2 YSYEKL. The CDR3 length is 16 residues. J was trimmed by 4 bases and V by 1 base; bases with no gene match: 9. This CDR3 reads CASSQVDSGAFYEQYF. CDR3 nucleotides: TGCGCCAGCAGCCAAGTTGATAGCGGGGCCTTTTACGAGCAGTACTTC.

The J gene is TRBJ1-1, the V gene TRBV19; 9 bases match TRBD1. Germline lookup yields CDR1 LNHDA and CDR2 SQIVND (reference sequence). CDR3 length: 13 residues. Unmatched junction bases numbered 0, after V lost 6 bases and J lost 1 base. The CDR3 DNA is TGTGCCAGTAGGACAGGGGGGAACACTGAAGCTTTCTTT. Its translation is CASRTGGNTEAFF.

The CDR3 loop reads CASSDGWDRETQYF. CDR3 bases: TGTGCCAGCAGTGATGGGTGGGATAGGGAGACCCAGTACTTC. The J gene is TRBJ2-5, the V gene TRBV2, with D unresolved. This CDR3 spans 14 amino acids. CDR1 SNHLY and CDR2 FYNNEI come from the germline V gene. V was shortened by 3 bases and J by 5 bases, with 13 bases between the two germline ends.

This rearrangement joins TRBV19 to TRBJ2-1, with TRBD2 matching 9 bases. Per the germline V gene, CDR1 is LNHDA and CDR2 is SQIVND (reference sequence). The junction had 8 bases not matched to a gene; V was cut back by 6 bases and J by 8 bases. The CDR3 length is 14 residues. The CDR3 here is CASRDGGGADEQFF. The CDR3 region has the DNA TGTGCCAGTAGGGACGGCGGGGGGGCCGATGAGCAGTTCTTC. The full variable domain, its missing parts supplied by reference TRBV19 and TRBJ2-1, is DGGITQSPKYLFRKEGQNVTLSCEQNLNHDAMYWYRQDPGQGLRLIYYSQIVNDFQKGDIAEGYSVSREKKESFPLTVTSAQKNPTAFYLCASRDGGGADEQFFGPGTRLTVL.

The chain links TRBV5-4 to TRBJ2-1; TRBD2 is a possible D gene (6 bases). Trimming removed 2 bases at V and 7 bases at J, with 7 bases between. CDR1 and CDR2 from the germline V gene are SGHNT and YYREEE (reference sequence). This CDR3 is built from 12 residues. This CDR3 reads CASSFGRNEQFF. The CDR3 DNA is TGTGCCAGCAGCTTTGGGAGGAATGAGCAGTTCTTC.

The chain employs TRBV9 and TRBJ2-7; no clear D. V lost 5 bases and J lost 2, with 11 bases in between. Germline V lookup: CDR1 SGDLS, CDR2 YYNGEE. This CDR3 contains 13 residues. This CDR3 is CASSKGTAYEQYF. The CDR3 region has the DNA TGTGCCAGCAGTAAAGGTACGGCCTACGAGCAGTACTTC.

The CDR3 sequence: CSVDFLTSGGYEQYF. In DNA form, the CDR3 reads TGCAGCGTTGATTTCTTGACTAGCGGGGGATACGAGCAGTACTTC. V gene TRBV29-1 combines with J gene TRBJ2-7; 12 positions agree with TRBD2. J gave up 4 bases and V 3 bases, and 7 bases lay outside the gene matches. The length of the CDR3 is 15 residues. CDR1 and CDR2 from the germline V gene are SQVTM and ANQGSEA.